These 26 T cell receptor beta chains share one sample of origin, sequenced in a study of T cells in Graves' hyperthyroidism and ophthalmopathy. Amplified TCR beta CDR3 regions derived from RNA transcripts. The HTBI primer set served for first-round RT-PCR of the TCR CDR3. TCRdb used MiXCR to reprocess the multiplex PCR reads, holding one entry per CDR3 protein. The sample consists of approximately 740,000 distinct CDR3 sequences, about 15% of them appearing once. Material for sequencing was blood. These receptors were obtained from a woman under 30 with Graves' hyperthyroidism.

This clonotype has a count of ten or more. The chain's CDR3 is CASSSHIYEQYF. CDR3 DNA: TGTGCCAGCAGCTCCCACATCTACGAGCAGTACTTC. The chain couples TRBV7-9 to TRBJ2-7; no clear D. Trimming shortened V by 4 bases and J by 3 bases, and 7 bases separated the two germline ends. This CDR3 region has 12 residues. CDR1 is SEHNR and CDR2 is FQNEAQ in the germline V gene (reference sequence). The entire variable domain, with the rest obtained from reference TRBV7-9 and TRBJ2-7, is as follows: DTGVSQNPRHKITKRGQNVTFRCDPISEHNRLYWYRQTLGQGPEFLTYFQNEAQLEKSRLLSDRFSAERPKGSFSTLEIQRTEQGDSAMYLCASSSHIYEQYFGPGTRLTVT.

At least ten counts were recorded for this clonotype. V is TRBV11-2 and J is TRBJ2-3; D may be TRBD2 (6 bases). The CDR3 has 15 residues. Per germline, CDR1 SGHAT and CDR2 FQNNGV. Trimming left V 1 base short and J 4 bases short, with 12 bases between. The CDR3 reads CASSLGDLGPDTQYF. In DNA form, the CDR3 reads TGTGCCAGCAGCTTAGGGGACTTGGGCCCAGATACGCAGTATTTT.

V is TRBV12-3 or TRBV12-4 and J is TRBJ1-2; tentative D call: TRBD1 (5 bases). The CDR3 covers 16 residues. Trimming removed 5 bases from V and 2 bases from J, with 18 bases in between. CDR3 sequence reads: CASSNKQRGLNYGYTF. The CDR3 DNA reads as TGTGCCAGCAGTAACAAACAGAGGGGCTTGAACTATGGCTACACCTTC.

This clonotype was seen repeatedly, ten times or more. The CDR3 DNA reads TGTGCCAGCTCACCAAGCGGCGGCCGTATGAACACTGAAGCTTTCTTT. It is translated as CASSPSGGRMNTEAFF. The genes are TRBV18 and TRBJ1-1; unclear D gene. V lost 2 bases and J 0 bases, leaving 13 bases between the germline ends. The germline CDR1 and CDR2 sequences are KGHSH and LQKENI. The CDR3 totals 16 residues.

Points on this clonotype: The conserved phenylalanine or tryptophan is not found at the CDR3 terminus, so this likely reflects a read error. The chain uses TRBV19 and TRBJ1-1, with D possibly matching TRBD1 (6 bases). The CDR3 has 12 amino acids. The V gene lost 9 bases and the J gene lost 4 bases, with 12 bases spanning the gap. Germline V gene data show CDR1 as LNHDA and CDR2 as SQIVND (reference sequence). The CDR3 protein is CASRTVSTEAFL. The CDR3 DNA reads TGTGCCAGCCGGACAGTCTCCACTGAAGCTTTCCTT.

This clonotype was recorded many times. This chain connects TRBV7-9 to TRBJ2-5, with D perhaps assigned TRBD1 or TRBD2 (6 bases each). V lost 5 bases to trimming and J lost 3 bases, with 10 bases between them. The CDR3 has 13 amino acids. Germline CDR1 reads SEHNR; CDR2 reads FQNEAQ (reference sequence). The CDR3 loop reads CASSGGTKETQYF. Here the CDR3 DNA reads TGTGCCAGCAGCGGGGGGACAAAAGAGACCCAGTACTTC.

This clonotype was counted at least ten times. This chain connects TRBV13 to TRBJ2-5, with no clear D. The V and J ends lost 0 bases and 0 bases respectively, with 11 bases between them. CDR3 size: 16 residues. The germline V gene has CDR1 PRHDT and CDR2 FYEKMQ (reference sequence). CDR3 bases: TGTGCCAGCAGCTTAGGACGACGTTCTTACCAAGAGACCCAGTACTTC. Protein sequence: CASSLGRRSYQETQYF.

This clonotype has more than one count but fewer than ten. The rearrangement uses TRBV15 and TRBJ2-3; 11 bases fit TRBD2. Germline V gene sequence: CDR1 LNHNV, CDR2 YYDKDF (reference sequence). The CDR3 is 18 residues long. Trimming took 1 base from V and 0 from J; bases not matched to a gene: 6. CDR3 nucleotide sequence: TGTGCCACCAGCAGAGGGGAGACTAGCGGGATTAGCACAGATACGCAGTATTTT. Its protein product is CATSRGETSGISTDTQYF.

This clonotype has a handful of counts. The chain combines TRBV25-1 with TRBJ1-6, with D unresolved. This CDR3 has 13 amino acids. V lost 7 bases to trimming and J lost 4 bases, with 8 bases between them. Germline CDR1 MGHDK, CDR2 SYGVNS. The CDR3 reads CASKAEYNSPLHF. DNA for the CDR3: TGTGCCAGCAAAGCAGAGTATAATTCACCCCTCCACTTT. Full variable domain (outside the CDR3, taken from reference TRBV25-1 and TRBJ1-6): EADIYQTPRYLVIGTGKKITLECSQTMGHDKMYWYQQDPGMELHLIHYSYGVNSTEKGDLSSESTVSRIRTEHFPLTLESARPSHTSQYLCASKAEYNSPLHFGNGTRLTVT.

This clonotype was counted ten times or more. The chain employs TRBV7-9 and TRBJ1-2, with 9 nucleotides matching TRBD1. CDR1 is SEHNR, CDR2 FQNEAQ, per germline (reference sequence). The CDR3 runs 14 residues. Trimming cost V 4 bases and J 3 bases; bases outside gene matches: 3. The CDR3 loop is CASSSWDRDYGYTF. CDR3 nucleotides: TGTGCCAGCAGCTCTTGGGACAGGGACTATGGCTACACCTTC.

This clonotype was seen repeatedly, ten times or more. The chain couples TRBV6-1 to TRBJ2-7; no clear D gene. The V gene's germline CDR1 is MNHNS and CDR2 SASEGT. The V gene lost 6 bases and the J gene lost 2 bases, with 14 bases spanning the gap. This CDR3 has 14 amino acids. CDR3 sequence (DNA): TGTGCCAGCAGCCCACATCTGGGCCCCTACGAGCAGTACTTC. It is translated as CASSPHLGPYEQYF.

This clonotype showed up many times. The J gene is TRBJ2-7, the V gene TRBV20-1, with unresolved D. Between the trimmed V and J ends, which lost 6 bases and 6 bases, there was a span of 18 bases. The germline V gene has CDR1 DFQATT and CDR2 SNEGSKA (reference sequence). The CDR3 spans 13 residues. The CDR3 sequence is CSAEDSATPEQYF. CDR3 nucleotide sequence: TGCAGTGCCGAAGACTCGGCCACCCCCGAGCAGTACTTC.

There are many counts of this clonotype. The chain combines TRBV30 with TRBJ2-3; 10 bases are a match to TRBD2. Germline assignment: CDR1 GTSNPN and CDR2 SVGIG (reference sequence). After removal of 2 bases from V and 2 bases from J, the junction contained 4 bases not matched to a gene. The CDR3 is 15 residues long. DNA of the CDR3: TGTGCCTGGAGTACCGGGACTAGCGTCACAGATACGCAGTATTTT. Its translation: CAWSTGTSVTDTQYF.

Only a few counts were recorded for this clonotype. The chain couples TRBV7-9 to TRBJ2-3, with D hard to call. This CDR3 contains 13 residues. CDR1 and CDR2 from the germline V gene are SEHNR and FQNEAQ (reference sequence). Trimming cost V 6 bases and J 4 bases, with 11 bases left between them. The CDR3 coding sequence is TGTGCCAGCAGTCGGAGCCTATCAGATACGCAGTATTTT. This encodes CASSRSLSDTQYF.

V and J are TRBV27 and TRBJ2-2; no firm D call. The germline V gene encodes CDR1 MNHEY and CDR2 SMNVEV (reference sequence). V was cut by 3 bases and J by 5 bases, with 10 bases left in between. The CDR3 runs to 14 residues. The CDR3 DNA is TGTGCCAGCAGTTTCCTTCTAGGAACCGGGGAGCTGTTTTTT. Protein sequence: CASSFLLGTGELFF.

There are a few counts of this clonotype. V and J are TRBV29-1 and TRBJ1-3, with D hard to call. The CDR3 sequence is 15 residues long. V lost 0 bases, J lost 4 bases, and 13 bases lay in between. CDR1 and CDR2 from the germline V gene are SQVTM and ANQGSEA. CDR3 amino acids: CSVEDLHSPGNTIYF. CDR3 coding DNA: TGCAGCGTTGAAGATCTTCACAGTCCGGGAAACACCATATATTTT.

Worth noting for this clonotype: Being one base from a much bigger clone, this may be a read error. The chain links TRBV12-3 or TRBV12-4 to TRBJ2-1; 14 bases agree with TRBD2. The CDR3 spans 18 residues. After removal of 8 bases from V and 1 base from J, the junction contained 10 bases not matched to a gene. Written as DNA, the CDR3 is TGTGCCAGCGGTCGACTAGCGGGAGGGCGAGTTTCCTACAATGAGCAGTTCTTC. Its protein is CASGRLAGGRVSYNEQFF.

This clonotype has a handful of counts. This chain joins TRBV13 and TRBJ2-1; D may be TRBD1 or TRBD2 (6 bases each). Germline loops: CDR1 PRHDT, CDR2 FYEKMQ (reference sequence). Trimming left V 5 bases short and J 0 bases short, with 14 bases between. The CDR3 spans 16 residues. The CDR3 DNA follows: TGTGCCAGCAGCCCAGACGGGGGCAGCTCCTACAATGAGCAGTTCTTC. Translation: CASSPDGGSSYNEQFF.

This chain connects TRBV19 to TRBJ2-5; 10 bases align to TRBD1. The V segment lost 5 bases and the J segment 6 bases; nucleotides outside the gene matches: 9. Germline CDR1 reads LNHDA; CDR2 reads SQIVND (reference sequence). There are 15 residues in the CDR3. CDR3 in DNA: TGTGCCAGTAGTTCCCCCGGGACAGGGGAAAAGACCCAGTACTTC. This encodes CASSSPGTGEKTQYF.

The V gene is TRBV24-1, the J gene TRBJ2-3; D is unresolved. CDR3 length: 11 residues. The ends were cut back, 4 bases at V and 5 bases at J, with 3 bases in the middle. In germline, CDR1 is KGHDR, CDR2 SFDVKD. CDR3: CATSERDTQYF. In DNA form, the CDR3 reads TGTGCCACCAGTGAGAGAGATACGCAGTATTTT.

This clonotype was found a few times. V and J are TRBV29-1 and TRBJ1-2, with D maybe TRBD1 (5 bases). Trimming stripped 6 bases from V and 5 bases from J, with 10 bases between. CDR3 size: 11 residues. The germline V gene encodes CDR1 SQVTM and CDR2 ANQGSEA. The CDR3: CSVGGKYGYTF. DNA for the CDR3: TGCAGCGTCGGGGGAAAGTATGGCTACACCTTC.

The chain links TRBV5-5 to TRBJ2-1; TRBD2 agrees at 8 bases. The CDR3 is made up of 12 amino acids. With 6 bases clipped from V and 8 bases from J, the junction kept 4 bases outside the gene matches. The germline V gene has CDR1 SGHKS and CDR2 YYEKEE (reference sequence). CDR3 amino acids: CASTEAGDEQFF. In DNA form, the CDR3 reads TGTGCCAGCACCGAAGCGGGAGATGAGCAGTTCTTC.

To note about this clonotype: One base away lies a much larger clone, so this may be a sequencing read error. The V and J genes are TRBV6-2 or TRBV6-3 and TRBJ2-1, with 8 positions matching TRBD2. The J call may be incorrect, as the DNA end agrees better with TRBJ2-7. The CDR3 is made up of 15 amino acids. Germline V gene data show CDR1 as MNHEY and CDR2 as SVGEGT. CDR3 in DNA: TGTGCCAGCAGCCTCGGGACTAGAGGGTACAATGAGCAGTACTTC. Encoded protein: CASSLGTRGYNEQYF.

This clonotype appeared many times. V usage is TRBV5-1 and J usage is TRBJ2-7; 7 bases line up with TRBD2. Germline lookup yields CDR1 SGHRS and CDR2 YFSETQ. The ends lost 4 bases at V and 3 bases at J; junction bases unmatched: 22. This CDR3 contains 19 residues. In nucleotides, the CDR3 is TGCGCCAGCAGCCCCTCGGGGGGTCCCGGGATTAACTTCAACTACGAGCAGTACTTC. It codes for CASSPSGGPGINFNYEQYF.

This chain connects TRBV5-5 to TRBJ2-1; tentative D call: TRBD2 (6 bases). CDR3 length: 15 residues. Per the germline V gene, CDR1 is SGHKS and CDR2 is YYEKEE (reference sequence). V was trimmed by 4 bases and J by 0 bases, leaving 11 bases between them. The CDR3 sequence: CASSQRTNSYNEQFF. The CDR3 DNA follows: TGTGCCAGCAGCCAACGGACTAACTCCTACAATGAGCAGTTCTTC.

This clonotype was found many times. The gene calls are TRBV7-9 and TRBJ2-3; 7 nucleotides line up with TRBD2. CDR1 is SEHNR and CDR2 is FQNEAQ in the germline V gene (reference sequence). This CDR3 has 14 amino acids. V shed 7 bases, J shed 2 bases, and the junction held 6 bases outside the gene matches. The CDR3 is CASTDGDYTDTQYF. CDR3 nucleotides: TGTGCCAGCACCGACGGGGACTACACAGATACGCAGTATTTT.